This paragraph reports one TCR beta chain. Its target is unknown. This entry is derived from a study of cytomegalovirus exposure and HLA in healthy donors. Study outcomes and limitations: Later analysis indicated greater clonal expansion among HLA-associated TCR beta chains than among equally common other chains. A missense DCLRE1C variant was associated with V- and J-gene trimming of TCR beta chains in a later analysis, and an independent cohort replicated the association.

Germline-derived CDR1 and CDR2 are PRHDT and FYEKMQ (reference sequence). Germline trimming cut 5 bases from V and 4 bases from J; bases unmatched to any gene: 7. This CDR3 region has 15 residues. The PCR had 60 Vbeta and 13 Jbeta primers. Original data processing: Later, an analysis found about 77 million unique TCR beta chains, and around 12 million of these were shared. TCRdb keeps only in-frame clones here, not all; method: immunoSEQ multiplex PCR. V and J calls and clone size are copied from that table; D and trimming were computed from the DNA. The sample comprises under 150,000 clones, around four fifths of which are singletons, and over 4.5% rests with the top ten.

The chain has TRBV13 and TRBJ2-2; TRBD1 agrees at 7 bases. Sequenced: PBMCs. The receptor comes from a woman between 35 and 50 years old in good health and CMV-seropositive. The CDR3 DNA follows: TGTGCCAGCAGCCTAAGGGGGCTAGGCACCGGGGAGCTGTTTTTT. This gives the protein CASSLRGLGTGELFF.